This T cell receptor (beta chain) was sequenced during a study of T cells in Graves' hyperthyroidism and ophthalmopathy. The V end lost 0 bases, the J end lost 5 bases, and 11 bases lay between the germline ends. Germline CDR1 reads SQVTM; CDR2 reads ANQGSEA. CDR3 length: 13 residues. Clinical symptoms, serum thyroxine, TRAb, thyroid ultrasound and orbital computed tomography informed diagnoses. RNA transcripts served as the template for amplifying TCR beta CDR3 regions. The HTBI primer set served for first-round RT-PCR of the TCR CDR3. One entry per CDR3 protein, called by TCRdb with MiXCR from the multiplex PCR reads. Among fewer than 550,000 distinct CDR3 sequences listed, about 24% were seen once.

This chain joins TRBV29-1 and TRBJ2-7, with a tentative D call TRBD2 (5 bases). Sample: blood. The clonotype comes from a woman aged 25-40 years with Graves' ophthalmopathy. The CDR3 DNA sequence: TGCAGCGTTGAAGAGGAGCGGCCCCACGAGCAGTACTTC. This gives the protein CSVEEERPHEQYF.